A single sample gave rise to the 23 T cell receptor beta chains below, sequenced in a study of T-cell memory formation after mild COVID-19 (dated by TCRdb to the early 2020s). The method was 5' RACE. Sequencing used an Illumina NovaSeq 6000. TCRdb applied fastp at Q25 and MiXCR to the public reads, then kept only in-frame beta chains. A single entry per CDR3 protein holds the most common genes and DNA from its merged rows. Within this sample are 350,000 to 500,000 distinct CDR3 sequences, with around 22% of them counted one time only. The ten top clones hold around 12% of the sample. The source material was PBMCs or a T cell subset sorted from them (not recorded which). Source of these receptors: an adult woman who had mild COVID-19 (a few samples of this study predate the infection). The sample titles of this study are shuffled in the database, so cell type and time point are left out; the donor was told from shared clones.

This clonotype was seen only a few times. The chain carries TRBV28 and TRBJ2-7, with D perhaps matching TRBD1 (6 bases). This CDR3 contains 12 residues. V gave up 6 bases and J gave up 4 bases, with 10 bases separating them. The germline gives CDR1 MDHEN, CDR2 SYDVKM. In nucleotides, the CDR3 is TGTGCCAGCAGCTACAGGGTGTACGAGCAGTACTTC. Protein: CASSYRVYEQYF. Combining the CDR3 with reference TRBV28 and TRBJ2-7 gives the whole variable domain DVKVTQSSRYLVKRTGEKVFLECVQDMDHENMFWYRQDPGLGLRLIYFSYDVKMKEKGDIPEGYSVSREKKERFSLILESASTNQTSMYLCASSYRVYEQYFGPGTRLTVT.

The sample holds a few counts of this clonotype. The V call is TRBV4-3, the J call TRBJ2-1, with 10 bases lining up with TRBD2. Trimming at V came to 0 bases and at J to 8 bases, leaving 4 bases not matched to a gene. Germline assignment: CDR1 LGHNA and CDR2 YSLEER. The CDR3 runs 15 residues. This chain's CDR3 is CASSQDLAGGYEQFF. The CDR3 coding sequence is TGCGCCAGCAGCCAAGATTTAGCGGGAGGCTATGAGCAGTTCTTC.

J is TRBJ1-5 and V is TRBV4-1; D is ambiguous. Trimming removed 0 bases at V and 7 bases at J, with 16 bases between. Per the germline V gene, CDR1 is MGHRA and CDR2 is YSYEKL. This CDR3 region has 16 residues. The CDR3 loop reads CASSQDGTGLGQPQHF. As DNA, the CDR3 is TGCGCCAGCAGCCAAGATGGTACGGGGTTGGGACAGCCCCAGCATTTT.

Written as DNA, the CDR3 is TGCAGCGTTGAATTGGACAGGCCGACTGCGGAGCAGTACTTC. This encodes CSVELDRPTAEQYF. This chain uses TRBV29-1 with TRBJ2-7; 7 bases agree with TRBD1. V dropped 2 bases and J dropped 7; count of bases not matched to a gene: 11. Germline CDR1 reads SQVTM; CDR2 reads ANQGSEA. The CDR3 sequence is 14 residues long.

The chain employs TRBV27 and TRBJ2-7; D might be TRBD2 (7 bases). CDR1 is MNHEY and CDR2 is SMNVEV in the germline V gene (reference sequence). CDR3 length equals 12 residues. Between the trimmed V and J ends, which lost 5 bases and 6 bases, there was a span of 11 bases. The CDR3: CASSRGGAEQYF. Here the CDR3 DNA reads TGTGCCAGCAGTCGAGGGGGGGCCGAGCAGTACTTC.

The CDR3 loop is CASSQDFTGAGETQYF. As DNA, the CDR3 is TGCGCCAGCAGCCAAGATTTCACGGGGGCCGGGGAGACCCAGTACTTC. This chain connects TRBV4-3 to TRBJ2-5; TRBD1 or TRBD2 may be the D gene (6 bases each). Germline values: CDR1 LGHNA, CDR2 YSLEER. Deletions cut 0 bases from V and 5 bases from J, with 16 bases between. CDR3 length: 16 amino acids.

The chain employs TRBV7-9 and TRBJ1-2; 7 bases map to TRBD1. This CDR3 region has 14 residues. Per germline, CDR1 SEHNR and CDR2 FQNEAQ (reference sequence). The J segment lost 7 bases and the V segment lost 0 bases, leaving 5 bases of the junction unmatched. The DNA of the CDR3 is TGTGCCAGCAGCTTAGCAGGGGACAGTGGTGGCTACACCTTC. This codes for CASSLAGDSGGYTF.

The chain joins TRBV4-1 to TRBJ1-4; 8 bases are a match to TRBD1. The CDR3 extends over 14 amino acids. V gave up 6 bases and J gave up 6 bases; unmatched junction bases: 6. Germline V gene sequence: CDR1 MGHRA, CDR2 YSYEKL. The CDR3 is CASSRLTGDEKLFF. CDR3 in DNA: TGCGCCAGCAGTCGACTGACAGGGGATGAAAAACTGTTTTTT.

CDR3 region: CASSLIVRSEQFF. The DNA for the CDR3 is TGTGCCAGCAGCTTAATTGTAAGAAGTGAGCAGTTCTTC. This rearrangement joins TRBV7-3 to TRBJ2-1; no clear D. With 1 base removed from V and 9 bases from J, the gap between germline ends came to 10 bases. This CDR3 contains 13 residues. Germline CDR1 SGHTA, CDR2 FQGTGA. The complete variable domain, with remaining parts taken from reference TRBV7-3 and TRBJ2-1, reads GAGVSQTPSNKVTEKGKYVELRCDPISGHTALYWYRQSLGQGPEFLIYFQGTGAADDSGLPNDRFFAVRPEGSVSTLKIQRTERGDSAVYLCASSLIVRSEQFFGPGTRLTVL.

The chain combines TRBV6-5 with TRBJ2-3; tentatively, D is TRBD2 (5 bases). The germline V gene has CDR1 MNHEY and CDR2 SVGAGI. The CDR3 loop spans 16 amino acids. V was shortened by 6 bases and J by 1 base, with 17 bases between the two germline ends. The CDR3 region has the DNA TGTGCCAGCAGCCCCCTTGCTAGCCGCCGCACAGATACGCAGTATTTT. This translates into CASSPLASRRTDTQYF.

There are many counts of this clonotype. The J gene is TRBJ2-1, the V gene TRBV9; TRBD2 aligns across 13 bases. The CDR3 extends over 15 amino acids. CDR1 is SGDLS and CDR2 is YYNGEE in the germline V gene. V lost 3 bases to trimming and J lost 9 bases; unmatched junction nucleotides: 6. The CDR3 sequence: CASSGGTSGALEQFF. The CDR3 DNA follows: TGTGCCAGCAGCGGAGGGACTAGCGGGGCACTTGAGCAGTTCTTC.

The chain has TRBV30 and TRBJ1-5; D is perhaps TRBD1 (6 bases). CDR1 is GTSNPN and CDR2 is SVGIG in the germline V gene (reference sequence). The CDR3 covers 15 residues. The V gene lost 0 bases and the J gene lost 2 bases, with 11 bases spanning the gap. In DNA form, the CDR3 reads TGTGCCTGGAGTGTACAGGGTAAGGGCAATCAGCCCCAGCATTTT. It is translated as CAWSVQGKGNQPQHF. Combining the CDR3 with reference TRBV30 and TRBJ1-5 gives the whole variable domain SQTIHQWPATLVQPVGSPLSLECTVEGTSNPNLYWYRQAAGRGLQLLFYSVGIGQISSEVPQNLSASRPQDRQFILSSKKLLLSDSGFYLCAWSVQGKGNQPQHFGDGTRLSIL.

This chain links TRBV14 with TRBJ2-7, with D perhaps assigned TRBD1 or TRBD2 (5 bases each). Germline CDR1 reads SGHDN; CDR2 reads FVKESK. V dropped 3 bases and J dropped 0 bases, with 15 bases sitting between them. This CDR3 has 16 amino acids. CDR3 loop: CASSQGWGSSSYEQYF. The CDR3, as DNA: TGTGCCAGCAGCCAGGGGTGGGGGTCGAGCTCCTACGAGCAGTACTTC.

The rearrangement links TRBV24-1 to TRBJ2-7, with no clear D. CDR1 is KGHDR and CDR2 is SFDVKD in the germline V gene. There are 10 residues in the CDR3. Trimming cost V 9 bases and J 5 bases, with 7 bases left between them. CDR3 coding DNA: TGTGCCACCGGGAATGACGAGCAGTACTTC. Translated: CATGNDEQYF.

The chain is built from TRBV5-6 and TRBJ2-5; D gene uncertain. V shed 1 base and J shed 5 bases, with 9 bases lying between them. Germline V gene sequence: CDR1 SGHDT, CDR2 YYEEEE. The CDR3 has 13 residues. CDR3 DNA sequence: TGTGCCAGCAGCTTGCGAGGATGGGAGACCCAGTACTTC. Its protein is CASSLRGWETQYF.

This clonotype was counted a few times. The J gene is TRBJ2-5, the V gene TRBV7-6; D gene ambiguous. V gave up 5 bases and J gave up 6 bases, with 10 bases separating them. This CDR3 spans 12 amino acids. Germline V gene data show CDR1 as SGHVS and CDR2 as FNYEAQ. CDR3 amino acids: CASSPEVKTQYF. Written as DNA, the CDR3 is TGTGCCAGCAGCCCAGAGGTGAAGACCCAGTACTTC.

This clonotype was observed at least ten times. V gene TRBV24-1 combines with J gene TRBJ2-3; perhaps TRBD1 as D (6 bases). Trimming removed 4 bases from V and 3 bases from J, with 13 bases in between. CDR1 is KGHDR, CDR2 SFDVKD, per germline. The CDR3 contains 15 residues. The DNA for the CDR3 is TGTGCCACCAGTGACCAACAGGGAAGGACAGATACGCAGTATTTT. Translation gives CATSDQQGRTDTQYF.

This clonotype turned up a few times. CDR3 in DNA: TGTGCCAGCCTTAGGGACAACACAGATACGCAGTATTTT. This encodes CASLRDNTDTQYF. The chain joins TRBV2 to TRBJ2-3, with D perhaps matching TRBD1 (6 bases). V lost 8 bases and J 2 bases, leaving 11 bases between the germline ends. CDR1 SNHLY and CDR2 FYNNEI come from the germline V gene. CDR3 size: 13 residues.

This clonotype was counted a few times. The CDR3 spells CASSLGTSGSSGGETQYF. CDR3 nucleotide sequence: TGCGCCAGCAGCTTGGGGACTAGCGGGAGCTCAGGAGGCGAGACCCAGTACTTC. The chain combines TRBV5-1 with TRBJ2-5; 13 bases match TRBD2. CDR1 is SGHRS, CDR2 YFSETQ, per germline. The CDR3 extends over 18 amino acids. Losses at the gene ends were 0 bases for V and 5 bases for J; bases not matched to a gene: 10.

This clonotype occurred a few times. This chain joins TRBV15 and TRBJ2-5, with D unresolved. Germline CDR1 reads LNHNV; CDR2 reads YYDKDF (reference sequence). This CDR3 spans 11 amino acids. Trimming pared 4 bases from V and 7 bases from J, leaving 7 bases between. Here the CDR3 DNA reads TGTGCCACCAGCACCCTGGGGACCCAGTACTTC. This encodes CATSTLGTQYF.

The V gene is TRBV3-1, the J gene TRBJ2-7, with D unclear. There are 12 residues in the CDR3. V lost 4 bases to trimming and J lost 7 bases, with 11 bases between them. Germline loops: CDR1 LGHDT, CDR2 YNNKEL (reference sequence). The CDR3 is CASSPVVGEQYF. The CDR3 DNA reads as TGTGCCAGCAGCCCCGTCGTTGGAGAGCAGTACTTC.

This clonotype showed up just a few times. V gene TRBV15 combines with J gene TRBJ1-1; D uncertain. V was shortened by 1 base and J by 3 bases, with 12 bases between the two germline ends. Germline CDR1 and CDR2: LNHNV and YYDKDF (reference sequence). The CDR3 runs to 15 residues. CDR3 bases: TGTGCCACCAGCAGAGCTGAGGAACAGCACACTGAAGCTTTCTTT. Translation gives CATSRAEEQHTEAFF.

This clonotype was observed a handful of times. The rearrangement links TRBV7-9 to TRBJ2-7; 7 nucleotides align to TRBD1. Looked up from germline, CDR1 is SEHNR and CDR2 is FQNEAQ (reference sequence). The junction had 5 bases not matched to a gene; V was cut back by 3 bases and J by 3 bases. The CDR3 has 14 residues. The CDR3 bases are TGTGCCAGCAGCTTCAGACAGGGTTTCTACGAGCAGTACTTC. Translated: CASSFRQGFYEQYF.